Listed below are T cell receptor beta chains from one sample, sequenced in a study of Ad26.COV2.S vaccination and SARS-CoV-2 variants. The data were produced by immunoSEQ multiplex PCR, yet TCRdb's version contains in-frame clones alone and is incomplete. This table holds 300,000 to 450,000 clones, approximately 81% found once. The input for sequencing was peripheral blood, taken in a trial of Ad26.COV2.S vaccine versus placebo. These receptors were collected from a person aged 18-65 years who received the Ad26.COV2.S COVID-19 vaccine or a placebo. CDR3s include the opening cysteine and the closing phenylalanine or tryptophan. D genes are given only for firm matches. Clone size is stated in some rows and not others, as once, few, many or a class when expanded.

v_gene	d_gene	abundance	j_gene	CDR3nt	CDR3aa
TRBV7-2	TRBD1	-	TRBJ2-7	TGTGCCAGCAGCTTCCTCACAGGGGCCGAGCAGTACTTC	CASSFLTGAEQYF
TRBV7-7	-	few	TRBJ2-3	TGTGCTAGCAGCCCGCGGGACAGCCCCACAGATACGCAGTATTTT	CASSPRDSPTDTQYF
TRBV5-1	TRBD1	-	TRBJ2-2	TGCGCCAGCAGCTTGGAAGGAACAGGGGGCAGATCCGGGGAGCTGTTTTTT	CASSLEGTGGRSGELFF
TRBV7-2	TRBD2	-	TRBJ2-7	TGTGCCAGCAGCTTTCGACTAGCGGTAGCCTACGAGCAGTACTTC	CASSFRLAVAYEQYF
TRBV5-1	TRBD2	-	TRBJ2-3	TGCGCCAGCAGCTTGGCGAGCGGGGGCACAGATACGCAGTATTTT	CASSLASGGTDTQYF
TRBV7-9	TRBD2	-	TRBJ2-3	TGTGCCAGCAGCCTGCCTTTGAGACTAGCGGGGTTCACAGATACGCAGTATTTT	CASSLPLRLAGFTDTQYF
TRBV27	-	-	TRBJ2-7	TGTGCCAGCAGTAACCCCCCTGCCTACGAGCAGTACTTC	CASSNPPAYEQYF
TRBV6-5	-	-	TRBJ2-1	TGTGCCAGCAGCGATTGGGGGTCCGTGGGGAATGAGCAGTTCTTC	CASSDWGSVGNEQFF
TRBV28	TRBD2	-	TRBJ2-2	TGTGCCAGCTCTTCGGGGGGGCGCGGGGAGCTGTTTTTT	CASSSGGRGELFF
TRBV28	-	-	TRBJ1-2	TGTGCCAGCAGTGCTGGCGCCCGGTATGGCTACACCTTC	CASSAGARYGYTF
TRBV4-3	TRBD1	-	TRBJ1-6	TGCGCCAGCAGCCTGAACAGGGGGGGAGATTCACCCCTCCACTTT	CASSLNRGGDSPLHF
TRBV7-9	TRBD1	-	TRBJ1-3	TGTGCCAGCAGCTTAGTTGGACAGGGGGCGGAAAACACCATATATTTT	CASSLVGQGAENTIYF
TRBV18	TRBD1	few	TRBJ1-1	TGTGCCAGCTCACCAACACAGGGGCTCACTGAAGCTTTCTTT	CASSPTQGLTEAFF
TRBV28	-	-	TRBJ1-2	TGTGCCAGCACGCGGGCGGGGACCTATGGCTACACCTTC	CASTRAGTYGYTF
TRBV5-1	-	-	TRBJ2-3	TGCGCCAGCAGCGGGGTACTAGCTGGGACAGATACGCAGTATTTT	CASSGVLAGTDTQYF
TRBV28	-	-	TRBJ2-1	TGTGCCTTCGGTGACAGATCCAATGAGCAGTTCTTC	CAFGDRSNEQFF
TRBV28	-	once	TRBJ1-3	TGTGCCACCCGACTTGCCGCTGGAAACACCATATATTTT	CATRLAAGNTIYF
TRBV5-1	TRBD2	-	TRBJ2-5	TGCGCCAGCAGCTCAGAACCAGCGGGAGCGCAAGAGACCCAGTACTTC	CASSSEPAGAQETQYF
TRBV18	TRBD2	-	TRBJ2-7	TGTGCCAGCTCTACGACTAGCGGGGCTACCCTCGAGCAGTACTTC	CASSTTSGATLEQYF
TRBV7-9	-	-	TRBJ2-3	TGTGCCAGCAGCCCCGTCGACGGACTCAATACGCAGTATTTT	CASSPVDGLNTQYF
TRBV30	TRBD1	-	TRBJ2-1	TGTGCCTGGAGGACAGGGAAAGAGCAGTTCTTC	CAWRTGKEQFF
TRBV6-5	-	few	TRBJ2-7	TGTGCCAGCAGTTACTACGAGCAGTACTTC	CASSYYEQYF
TRBV30	TRBD1	-	TRBJ1-3	TGTGCCTGCGCCCGGGACAGGGTATTTCGACACACCATATATTTT	CACARDRVFRHTIYF
TRBV11-2	TRBD2	-	TRBJ2-5	TGTGCCAGCAGCTTAGATAGTAGTTGGCGGGGGAGGCAAGAGACCCAGTACTTC	CASSLDSSWRGRQETQYF
TRBV30	-	-	TRBJ1-4	TGTGCCTGGAGTGTCCAGGGCCGGAGAGCAACTAATGAAAAACTGTTTTTT	CAWSVQGRRATNEKLFF
TRBV5-1	TRBD1	-	TRBJ1-1	TGCGCCAGCAGCTTGGAGGGAGACAGGGTGTTAGGCACTGAAGCTTTCTTT	CASSLEGDRVLGTEAFF
TRBV6-2/TRBV6-3	TRBD1	-	TRBJ2-2	TGTGCCAGCAGTTACCCAGGGGGCAATAGGGAGCTGTTTTTT	CASSYPGGNRELFF
TRBV5-1	-	-	TRBJ2-3	TGCGCCAGCAGCGTGGGCGGGTCTCGCACAGATACGCAGTATTTT	CASSVGGSRTDTQYF
TRBV6-5	-	-	TRBJ2-7	TGTGCCAGCACCAACGAGGGGGCCTACGAGCAGTACTTC	CASTNEGAYEQYF
TRBV6-5	TRBD1	-	TRBJ1-2	TGTGCCAGCATGCCCACGGGACAGCTTTCCTATGGCTACACCTTC	CASMPTGQLSYGYTF
TRBV11-3	-	-	TRBJ2-3	TGTGCCAGCAGCTGGCGGGGCACAGATACGCAGTATTTT	CASSWRGTDTQYF
TRBV2	-	few	TRBJ1-6	TGTGCCAGCAGGGGGTTAAGCTCCTATAATTCACCCCTCCACTTT	CASRGLSSYNSPLHF
TRBV7-9	-	-	TRBJ2-5	TGTGCCAGCAGCTTAGCGCTTTCGGGTTGGACCCAGTACTTC	CASSLALSGWTQYF
TRBV24-1	-	once	TRBJ2-7	TGTGCCACCAGTGACCCAGAGACTTACGAGCAGTACTTC	CATSDPETYEQYF
TRBV13	-	-	TRBJ1-1	TGTGCCAGCAGCCCAAGACCCCTGAGTGAAGCTTTCTTT	CASSPRPLSEAFF
TRBV2	-	-	TRBJ2-1	TGTGCCAGCGGGTCGCAGGGGGGCGCCTACAATGAGCAGTTCTTC	CASGSQGGAYNEQFF
TRBV7-6	TRBD1	many	TRBJ1-5	TGTGCCAGCAGCCCCAACAGGGGGGGAGAGGCCCAGCATTTT	CASSPNRGGEAQHF
TRBV2	-	once	TRBJ1-1	TGTGCCAGCAGACTAAGGGCAGCGAACACTGAAGCTTTCTTT	CASRLRAANTEAFF
TRBV29-1	-	-	TRBJ2-5	TGCAGCGCTTTTGGTAGCGGACAGACCCAGTACTTC	CSAFGSGQTQYF
TRBV5-6	-	-	TRBJ2-2	TGTGCCAGCAGCTTGTGGGGGGCTTTAGTCGGGGAGCTGTTTTTT	CASSLWGALVGELFF
TRBV2	-	-	TRBJ1-1	TGTGCCAGCAGGGGAACGAGGAACACTGAAGCTTTCTTT	CASRGTRNTEAFF